This T cell receptor (beta chain) was captured in a study of T-cell reconstitution after alpha-beta-depleted transplantation in children. Points from the study as a whole: After transplant, high TCRbeta diversity at day 60 in some patients arose from surviving recipient T cells and thymic progenitors.

There are a few counts of this clonotype. The target antigen is unknown. It was with unique molecular identifiers that the TCRbeta library was prepared. TCRdb reprocessed the PCR reads via MiXCR and lists one record per CDR3 protein. The sample carries about 980,000 distinct CDR3 sequences, 25% to 35% recorded once. The starting material was PBMCs, mostly from graft donor cells, obtained 360 days after TCRalphabeta/CD19-depleted stem cell transplant. The clonotype was recovered from a boy under two years old who had a stem cell transplant for SCID, so the T cells may come from the graft donor.

The CDR3 reads CASSLVRQKNIQYF. The CDR3 DNA sequence: TGTGCCAGCAGCTTAGTACGACAGAAAAACATTCAGTACTTC. The chain combines TRBV11-2 with TRBJ2-4, with TRBD1 as a possible D gene (5 bases). The germline V gene has CDR1 SGHAT and CDR2 FQNNGV. The CDR3 loop spans 14 amino acids. With 1 base removed from V and 4 bases from J, the gap between germline ends came to 8 bases. The complete variable domain, with remaining parts taken from reference TRBV11-2 and TRBJ2-4, reads EAGVAQSPRYKIIEKRQSVAFWCNPISGHATLYWYQQILGQGPKLLIQFQNNGVVDDSQLPKDRFSAERLKGVDSTLKIQPAKLEDSAVYLCASSLVRQKNIQYFGAGTRLSVL.